Following are 20 T cell receptor beta chains from one sample sequenced in a study of T cell repertoires in cytomegalovirus infection. TCRdb called the reads again in MiXCR, with one record for every CDR3 protein. The sample has hundreds of thousands of distinct CDR3 sequences; 33% are singletons. These TCRs' antigens remain unknown. The source material was cultured PBMCs, sampled from culture after CMV antigen stimulation. The receptors originated from a human donor in good health (CMV status not recorded). Some clones in this sample may be carry-over from other donors' samples.

This clonotype showed up just a few times. The chain recombines TRBV7-4 with TRBJ2-7; D ambiguous. Germline-derived CDR1 and CDR2 are SGHVT and SQSDAQ. The length of the CDR3 is 14 residues. With 8 bases removed from V and 2 bases from J, the gap between germline ends came to 16 bases. CDR3 region: CASSKESRTYEQYF. The CDR3, as DNA: TGTGCCAGCTCTAAGGAGTCTAGAACCTACGAGCAGTACTTC.

In its sample, this clonotype was seen a few times. The chain employs TRBV19 and TRBJ1-1; the D is unclear. The ends were cut back, 9 bases at V and 1 base at J, with 15 bases in the middle. The CDR3 has 14 amino acids. Germline V gene lookup returns CDR1 LNHDA and CDR2 SQIVND (reference sequence). In nucleotides, the CDR3 is TGTGCCAGCATTATTTCAGGTGCGAACACTGAAGCTTTCTTT. Amino acids: CASIISGANTEAFF.

The chain couples TRBV6-2 or TRBV6-3 to TRBJ2-7; the D gene is possibly TRBD2 (6 bases). Germline V gene data show CDR1 as MNHEY and CDR2 as SVGEGT. The CDR3 consists of 14 residues. V was cut by 4 bases and J by 3 bases, with 13 bases left in between. CDR3 region: CASSSTGGVYEQYF. The CDR3 DNA is TGTGCCAGCAGTTCCACAGGCGGGGTCTACGAGCAGTACTTC.

The V call is TRBV28, the J call TRBJ2-7, with 10 bases identical to TRBD2. Trimming took 4 bases from V and 5 from J; bases not matched to a gene: 11. The V gene's germline CDR1 is MDHEN and CDR2 SYDVKM. The CDR3 has 16 amino acids. For the CDR3, the DNA is TGTGCCAGCAGTTCCGCCAAAGCGGGAGGGTTTAACGAGCAGTACGTC. Translation gives CASSSAKAGGFNEQYV.

This sequence joins TRBV29-1 and TRBJ2-1, with 14 bases lining up with TRBD2. V trimming: 4 bases; J trimming: 12 bases; junction bases outside the gene matches: 11. The germline V gene encodes CDR1 SQVTM and CDR2 ANQGSEA. The CDR3 spans 15 residues. The CDR3 spells CSVGPTGTSGGTQFF. The CDR3 DNA reads TGCAGCGTTGGACCAACCGGGACTAGCGGGGGAACGCAGTTCTTC.

J is TRBJ2-1 and V is TRBV28; the D is unclear. The ends were cut back, 7 bases at V and 4 bases at J, with 5 bases in the middle. The CDR3 totals 11 residues. Germline V gives CDR1 MDHEN, CDR2 SYDVKM. CDR3 sequence: CASKLYNEQFF. As DNA, the CDR3 is TGTGCCAGCAAGTTGTACAATGAGCAGTTCTTC.

V usage is TRBV12-3 or TRBV12-4 and J usage is TRBJ2-2; 9 bases line up with TRBD2. The CDR3 runs 14 residues. Losses at the gene ends were 11 bases for V and 5 bases for J; bases not matched to a gene: 9. The CDR3 coding sequence is TGTGCCTCCCCGTCCAGCGGGAGGACCGGGGAGCTGTTTTTT. It yields the protein CASPSSGRTGELFF.

The gene calls are TRBV12-3 or TRBV12-4 and TRBJ2-1, with 8 bases identical to TRBD2. The CDR3 consists of 17 residues. V dropped 2 bases and J dropped 2; count of bases not matched to a gene: 8. The CDR3, as DNA: TGTGCCAGCAGTTTATTGGGTAGCGGGAATACCTACAATGAGCAGTTCTTC. This translates into CASSLLGSGNTYNEQFF.

The chain is built from TRBV12-3 or TRBV12-4 and TRBJ2-7; a possible D gene is TRBD2 (6 bases). Trimming shortened V by 2 bases and J by 2 bases, and 13 bases separated the two germline ends. CDR3 length equals 15 residues. The CDR3 DNA sequence: TGTGCCAGCAGTTTAAGACTAGGCGAAGCCTACGAGCAGTACTTC. Protein: CASSLRLGEAYEQYF.

The chain links TRBV10-3 to TRBJ1-1; D is uncertain. Trimming took 6 bases from V and 2 from J, leaving 10 bases between them. The CDR3 consists of 13 residues. Germline CDR1 ENHRY, CDR2 SYGVKD. The CDR3 coding sequence is TGTGCCATCAGAAACGGAGTTAACACTGAAGCTTTCTTT. It translates to CAIRNGVNTEAFF.

The gene calls are TRBV12-3 or TRBV12-4 and TRBJ1-3; a possible D gene is TRBD1 (5 bases). V lost 11 bases and J lost 0, with 11 bases in between. This CDR3 region has 13 residues. CDR3 sequence reads: CAGGRGSGNTIYF. The DNA for the CDR3 is TGTGCCGGGGGTCGGGGCTCTGGAAACACCATATATTTT.

The chain is built from TRBV11-2 and TRBJ2-7, with 8 positions matching TRBD2. The CDR3 is 14 residues long. The V and J ends lost 5 bases and 3 bases, in that order; junction bases with no gene match: 6. Germline V gene lookup returns CDR1 SGHAT and CDR2 FQNNGV. CDR3 in DNA: TGTGCCAGCAGCCTGGGACTAGGGGGCTACGAGCAGTACGTC. It specifies CASSLGLGGYEQYV.

The rearrangement links TRBV20-1 to TRBJ1-1; possible D gene TRBD1, 6 bases. The CDR3 has 14 residues. CDR1 and CDR2 from the germline V gene are DFQATT and SNEGSKA (reference sequence). V dropped 3 bases and J dropped 0 bases, with 11 bases sitting between them. The CDR3 DNA sequence: TGCAGTGCTAGTTCAGGGGCTCTGAACACTGAAGCTTTCTTT. As protein: CSASSGALNTEAFF.

The sample holds a few counts of this clonotype. The V call is TRBV2, the J call TRBJ2-1, with D possibly TRBD2 on 6 matching bases. The CDR3 is made up of 13 amino acids. Trimming stripped 1 base from V and 8 bases from J, with 9 bases between. CDR1 and CDR2 (germline): SNHLY, FYNNEI. The CDR3 reads CASSEGWRDEQFF. In DNA, the CDR3 is TGTGCCAGCAGTGAAGGGTGGAGGGATGAGCAGTTCTTC.

This clonotype showed up many times. The J gene is TRBJ2-5, the V gene TRBV7-2; 8 bases are shared with TRBD1. CDR3 length: 16 residues. CDR1 and CDR2 (germline): SGHTA, FQGNSA. With 5 bases clipped from V and 4 bases from J, the junction kept 12 bases outside the gene matches. CDR3 DNA sequence: TGTGCCAGCAGCAAACAGGCCGGCCAGGGGGCAGAGACCCAGTACTTC. As protein: CASSKQAGQGAETQYF.

This clonotype was observed a handful of times. This chain uses TRBV12-3 or TRBV12-4 with TRBJ2-7; D uncertain. The CDR3 has 12 amino acids. Trimming pared 5 bases from V and 6 bases from J, leaving 11 bases between. The CDR3 protein is CASSQYRGEQYF. The CDR3, as DNA: TGTGCCAGCAGTCAATATAGAGGCGAGCAGTACTTC.

This clonotype has ten or more counts. The chain links TRBV7-2 to TRBJ2-5; no firm D call. The CDR3 runs to 16 residues. Germline V gives CDR1 SGHTA, CDR2 FQGNSA. The V gene lost 7 bases and the J gene lost 0 bases, with 18 bases spanning the gap. The CDR3 protein is CASNDRTLKYQETQYF. CDR3 in DNA: TGTGCCAGCAACGATAGGACCCTAAAGTACCAAGAGACCCAGTACTTC.

J is TRBJ2-1 and V is TRBV3-1; possibly TRBD1 for D (5 bases). Germline CDR1 reads LGHDT; CDR2 reads YNNKEL (reference sequence). The CDR3 has 12 residues. V gave up 3 bases and J gave up 12 bases, with 12 bases separating them. Here the CDR3 reads CASSQIDRGQFF. CDR3 sequence (DNA): TGTGCCAGCAGCCAGATTGATAGGGGGCAGTTCTTC.

This sequence joins TRBV15 and TRBJ2-7; tentative D call: TRBD2 (7 bases). The germline gives CDR1 LNHNV, CDR2 YYDKDF (reference sequence). The CDR3 runs to 16 residues. Trimming left V 4 bases short and J 5 bases short, with 21 bases between. The CDR3 protein is CATSTNLLRGPDEQYF. Here the CDR3 DNA reads TGTGCCACCAGCACAAACCTCTTGCGGGGGCCGGACGAGCAGTACTTC.

This clonotype has at least ten counts. This chain uses TRBV28 with TRBJ2-7; 12 bases are shared with TRBD1. With V trimmed by 3 bases and J by 4 bases, 4 bases remained unmatched. This CDR3 is built from 15 residues. Germline V gene sequence: CDR1 MDHEN, CDR2 SYDVKM. The CDR3 nucleotides are TGTGCCAGCAGTTTCGGGACAGGGGGCCTTTACGAGCAGTACTTC. Its protein is CASSFGTGGLYEQYF. Full variable domain (remainder filled in from reference TRBV28 and TRBJ2-7): DVKVTQSSRYLVKRTGEKVFLECVQDMDHENMFWYRQDPGLGLRLIYFSYDVKMKEKGDIPEGYSVSREKKERFSLILESASTNQTSMYLCASSFGTGGLYEQYFGPGTRLTVT.